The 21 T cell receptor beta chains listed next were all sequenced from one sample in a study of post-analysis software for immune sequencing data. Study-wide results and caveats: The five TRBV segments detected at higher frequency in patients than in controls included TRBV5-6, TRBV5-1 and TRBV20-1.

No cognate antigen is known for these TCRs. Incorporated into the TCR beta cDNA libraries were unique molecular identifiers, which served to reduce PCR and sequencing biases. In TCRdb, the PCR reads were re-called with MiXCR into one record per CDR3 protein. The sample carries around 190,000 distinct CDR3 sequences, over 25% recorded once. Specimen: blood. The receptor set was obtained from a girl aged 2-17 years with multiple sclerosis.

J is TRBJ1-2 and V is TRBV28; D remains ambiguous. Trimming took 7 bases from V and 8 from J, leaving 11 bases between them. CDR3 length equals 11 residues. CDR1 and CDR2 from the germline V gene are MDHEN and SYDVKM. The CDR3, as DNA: TGTGCCAGCATGGAGGGAGGAGGCTACACCTTC. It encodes CASMEGGGYTF.

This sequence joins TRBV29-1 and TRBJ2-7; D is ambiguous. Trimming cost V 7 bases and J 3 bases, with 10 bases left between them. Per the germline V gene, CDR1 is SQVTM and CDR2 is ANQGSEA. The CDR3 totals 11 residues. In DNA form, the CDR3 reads TGCAGCGGTGGTGTAGACTACGAGCAGTACTTC. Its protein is CSGGVDYEQYF.

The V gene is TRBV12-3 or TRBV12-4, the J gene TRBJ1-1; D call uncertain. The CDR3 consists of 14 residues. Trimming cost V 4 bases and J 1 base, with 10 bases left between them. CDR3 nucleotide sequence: TGTGCCAGCAGTTCCGTGTCCTGGAACACTGAAGCTTTCTTT. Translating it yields CASSSVSWNTEAFF.

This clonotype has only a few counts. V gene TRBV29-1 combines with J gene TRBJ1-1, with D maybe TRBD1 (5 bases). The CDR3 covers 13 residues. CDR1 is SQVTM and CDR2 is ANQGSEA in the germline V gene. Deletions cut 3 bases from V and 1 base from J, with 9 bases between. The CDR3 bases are TGCAGCGTTGAGCAGGGAACGAACACTGAAGCTTTCTTT. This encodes CSVEQGTNTEAFF.

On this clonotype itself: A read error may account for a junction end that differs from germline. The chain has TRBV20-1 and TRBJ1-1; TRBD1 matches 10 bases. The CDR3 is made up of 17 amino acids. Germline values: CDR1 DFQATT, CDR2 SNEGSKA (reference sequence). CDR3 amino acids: CGARGQGQGVRGTEAFF. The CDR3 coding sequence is TGCGGTGCTAGAGGTCAAGGACAGGGGGTTAGGGGCACTGAAGCTTTCTTT.

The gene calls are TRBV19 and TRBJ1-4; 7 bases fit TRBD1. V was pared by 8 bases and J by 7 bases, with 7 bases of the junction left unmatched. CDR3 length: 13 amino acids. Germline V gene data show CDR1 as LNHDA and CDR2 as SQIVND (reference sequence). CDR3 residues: CASGGGGREKLFF. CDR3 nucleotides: TGTGCCAGTGGAGGAGGGGGCCGTGAAAAACTGTTTTTT.

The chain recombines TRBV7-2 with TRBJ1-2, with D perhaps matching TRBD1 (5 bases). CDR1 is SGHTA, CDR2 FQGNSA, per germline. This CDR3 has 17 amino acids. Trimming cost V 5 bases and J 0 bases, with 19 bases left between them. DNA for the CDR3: TGTGCCAGCAGCAAAGAACTCTCCGGGGCAGCTAACTATGGCTACACCTTC. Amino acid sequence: CASSKELSGAANYGYTF. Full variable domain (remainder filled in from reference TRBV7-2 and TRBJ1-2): GAGVSQSPSNKVTEKGKDVELRCDPISGHTALYWYRQSLGQGLEFLIYFQGNSAPDKSGLPSDRFSAERTGGSVSTLTIQRTQQEDSAVYLCASSKELSGAANYGYTFGSGTRLTVV.

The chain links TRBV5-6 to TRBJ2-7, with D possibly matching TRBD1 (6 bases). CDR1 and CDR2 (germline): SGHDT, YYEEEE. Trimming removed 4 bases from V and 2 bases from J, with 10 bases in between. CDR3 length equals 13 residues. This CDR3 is CASSPGQPYEQYF. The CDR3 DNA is TGTGCCAGCAGCCCCGGACAGCCCTACGAGCAGTACTTC. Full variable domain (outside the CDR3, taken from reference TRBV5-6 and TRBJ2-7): DAGVTQSPTHLIKTRGQQVTLRCSPKSGHDTVSWYQQALGQGPQFIFQYYEEEERQRGNFPDRFSGHQFPNYSSELNVNALLLGDSALYLCASSPGQPYEQYFGPGTRLTVT.

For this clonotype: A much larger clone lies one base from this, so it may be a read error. The CDR3 DNA is TGCTGTGCTAGACTTACTCAAGAGACCCAGTACTTC. The encoded protein is CCARLTQETQYF. The genes are TRBV20-1 and TRBJ2-7, with D unresolved. TRBJ2-5 matches the DNA end more closely, so the J call is doubtful. The CDR3 runs 12 residues. The germline gives CDR1 DFQATT, CDR2 SNEGSKA (reference sequence).

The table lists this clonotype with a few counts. Here the CDR3 DNA reads TGTGCCAGCAGGAACTACCTGACGAACTACAATGAGCAGTTCTTC. It translates to CASRNYLTNYNEQFF. This sequence joins TRBV28 and TRBJ2-1; D gene ambiguous. Germline V gene sequence: CDR1 MDHEN, CDR2 SYDVKM. V was trimmed by 6 bases and J by 3 bases, leaving 15 bases between them. The CDR3 is made up of 15 amino acids. The variable domain in full, with the rest retrieved from reference TRBV28 and TRBJ2-1, is DVKVTQSSRYLVKRTGEKVFLECVQDMDHENMFWYRQDPGLGLRLIYFSYDVKMKEKGDIPEGYSVSREKKERFSLILESASTNQTSMYLCASRNYLTNYNEQFFGPGTRLTVL.

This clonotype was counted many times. The CDR3 reads CASSQRTLTANYGYTF. CDR3 bases: TGCGCCAGCAGCCAGCGCACTCTCACTGCTAACTATGGCTACACCTTC. The gene calls are TRBV4-1 and TRBJ1-2; D is unresolved. Germline CDR1 is MGHRA and CDR2 is YSYEKL. V was clipped by 3 bases and J by 0 bases, with 14 bases between them. The CDR3 totals 16 residues.

The CDR3 sequence: CASSIQAMNTEAFF. The DNA for the CDR3 is TGTGCCAGCAGCATACAGGCTATGAACACTGAAGCTTTCTTT. This chain uses TRBV7-2 with TRBJ1-1, with D possibly matching TRBD1 (5 bases). V dropped 5 bases and J dropped 0 bases, with 10 bases sitting between them. The CDR3 covers 14 residues. CDR1 and CDR2 (germline): SGHTA, FQGNSA.

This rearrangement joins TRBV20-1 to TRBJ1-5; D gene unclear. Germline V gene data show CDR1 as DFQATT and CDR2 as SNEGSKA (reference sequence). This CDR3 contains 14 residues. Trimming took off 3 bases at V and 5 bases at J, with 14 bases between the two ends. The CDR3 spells CSASSKERYQPQHF. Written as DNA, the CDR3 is TGCAGTGCTAGTTCAAAGGAGCGCTATCAGCCCCAGCATTTT.

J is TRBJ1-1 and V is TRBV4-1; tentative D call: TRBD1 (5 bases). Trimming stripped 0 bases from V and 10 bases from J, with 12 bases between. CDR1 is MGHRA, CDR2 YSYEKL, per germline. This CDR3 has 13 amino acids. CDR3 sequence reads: CASSQDRGWGAFF. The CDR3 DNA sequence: TGCGCCAGCAGCCAAGATAGGGGTTGGGGAGCTTTCTTT.

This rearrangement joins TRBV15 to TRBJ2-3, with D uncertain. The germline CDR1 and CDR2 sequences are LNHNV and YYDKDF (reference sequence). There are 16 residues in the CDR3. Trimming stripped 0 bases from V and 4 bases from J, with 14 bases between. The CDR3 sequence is CATSRDRSVKADTQYF. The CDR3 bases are TGTGCCACCAGCAGAGATCGGAGCGTGAAAGCAGATACGCAGTATTTT.

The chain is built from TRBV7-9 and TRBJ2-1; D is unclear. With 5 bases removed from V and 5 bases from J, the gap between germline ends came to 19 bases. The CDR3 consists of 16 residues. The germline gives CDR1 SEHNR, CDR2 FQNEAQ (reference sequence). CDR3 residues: CASSPPDQRFHNEQFF. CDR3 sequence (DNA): TGTGCCAGCAGCCCGCCGGACCAGAGGTTCCACAATGAGCAGTTCTTC.

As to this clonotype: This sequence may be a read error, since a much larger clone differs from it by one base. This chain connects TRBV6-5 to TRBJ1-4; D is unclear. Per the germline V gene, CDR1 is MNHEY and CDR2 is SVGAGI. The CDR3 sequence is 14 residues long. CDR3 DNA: TGTGCCAGCAGGGACCGATCAACTGATGAAAAACTGTTTTTT. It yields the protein CASRDRSTDEKLFF.

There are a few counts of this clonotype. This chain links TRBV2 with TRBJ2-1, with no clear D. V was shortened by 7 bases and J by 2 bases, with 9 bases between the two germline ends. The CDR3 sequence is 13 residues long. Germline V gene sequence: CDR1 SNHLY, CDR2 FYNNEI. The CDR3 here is CASIGGAYNEQFF. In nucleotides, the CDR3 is TGTGCCAGCATCGGCGGAGCCTACAATGAGCAGTTCTTC.

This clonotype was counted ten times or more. Written as DNA, the CDR3 is TGCAGTGCTAGAATGGGGGCGGACTTCGCGGAGACCCAGTACTTC. Translated: CSARMGADFAETQYF. The chain couples TRBV20-1 to TRBJ2-5; D might be TRBD1 (6 bases). The germline V and J ends were trimmed by 2 bases and 5 bases, with 18 bases remaining between them. The CDR3 totals 15 residues. Germline CDR1 reads DFQATT; CDR2 reads SNEGSKA (reference sequence).

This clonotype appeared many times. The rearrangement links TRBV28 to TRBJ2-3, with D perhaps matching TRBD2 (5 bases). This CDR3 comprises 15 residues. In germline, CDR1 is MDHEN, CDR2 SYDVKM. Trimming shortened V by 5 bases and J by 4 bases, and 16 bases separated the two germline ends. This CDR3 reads CASSLPQIGADTQYF. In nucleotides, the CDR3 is TGTGCCAGCAGTCTCCCCCAGATCGGGGCAGATACGCAGTATTTT.

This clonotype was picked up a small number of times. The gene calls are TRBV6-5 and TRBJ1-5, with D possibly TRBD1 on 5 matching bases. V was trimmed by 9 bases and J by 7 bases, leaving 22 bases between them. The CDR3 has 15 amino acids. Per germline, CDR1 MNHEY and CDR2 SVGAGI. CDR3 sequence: CARAVRRGSLQPQHF. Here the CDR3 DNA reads TGTGCCAGAGCCGTTCGGAGGGGTTCTTTACAGCCCCAGCATTTT.